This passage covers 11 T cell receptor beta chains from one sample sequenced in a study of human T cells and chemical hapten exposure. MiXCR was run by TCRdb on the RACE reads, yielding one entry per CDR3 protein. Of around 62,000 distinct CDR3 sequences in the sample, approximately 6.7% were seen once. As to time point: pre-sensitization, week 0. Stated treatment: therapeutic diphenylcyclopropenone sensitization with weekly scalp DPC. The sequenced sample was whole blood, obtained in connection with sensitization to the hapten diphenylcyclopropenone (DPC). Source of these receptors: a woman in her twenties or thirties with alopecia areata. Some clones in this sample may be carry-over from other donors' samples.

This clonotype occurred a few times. The CDR3 is CASSIGGNRINYGYTF. The CDR3 bases are TGTGCCAGTAGTATAGGTGGGAATCGGATCAACTATGGCTACACCTTC. This sequence joins TRBV19 and TRBJ1-2; D uncertain. The germline V gene has CDR1 LNHDA and CDR2 SQIVND (reference sequence). Trimming cost V 1 base and J 2 bases, with 14 bases left between them. This CDR3 contains 16 residues. Supplemented by reference TRBV19 and TRBJ1-2, the full variable domain reads DGGITQSPKYLFRKEGQNVTLSCEQNLNHDAMYWYRQDPGQGLRLIYYSQIVNDFQKGDIAEGYSVSREKKESFPLTVTSAQKNPTAFYLCASSIGGNRINYGYTFGSGTRLTVV.

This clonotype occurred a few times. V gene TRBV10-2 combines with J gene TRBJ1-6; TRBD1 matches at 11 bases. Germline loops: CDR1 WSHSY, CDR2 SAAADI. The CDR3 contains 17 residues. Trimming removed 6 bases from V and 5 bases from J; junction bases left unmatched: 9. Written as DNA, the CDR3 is TGCGCCAGCAGCCGAGTGGGACAGGGGGGCAATAATTCACCCCTCCACTTT. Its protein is CASSRVGQGGNNSPLHF.

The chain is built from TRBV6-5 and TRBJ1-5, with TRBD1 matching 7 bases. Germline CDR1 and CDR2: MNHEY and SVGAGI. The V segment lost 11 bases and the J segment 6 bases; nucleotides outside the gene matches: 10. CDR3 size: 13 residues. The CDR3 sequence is CAAGQGGGQPQHF. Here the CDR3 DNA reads TGTGCCGCGGGCCAAGGGGGCGGTCAGCCCCAGCATTTT.

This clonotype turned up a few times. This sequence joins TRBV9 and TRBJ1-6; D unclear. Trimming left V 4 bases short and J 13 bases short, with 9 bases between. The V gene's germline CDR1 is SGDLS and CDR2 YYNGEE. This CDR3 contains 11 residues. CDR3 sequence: CASSPHTPLHF. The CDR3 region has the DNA TGTGCCAGCAGCCCCCACACCCCCCTCCACTTT.

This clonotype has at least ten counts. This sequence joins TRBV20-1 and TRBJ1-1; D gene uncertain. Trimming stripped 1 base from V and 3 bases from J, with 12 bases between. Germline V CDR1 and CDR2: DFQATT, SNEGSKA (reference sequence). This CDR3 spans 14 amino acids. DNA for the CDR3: TGCAGTGCTAGAGGTGAGCAATGGGACACTGAAGCTTTCTTT. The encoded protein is CSARGEQWDTEAFF.

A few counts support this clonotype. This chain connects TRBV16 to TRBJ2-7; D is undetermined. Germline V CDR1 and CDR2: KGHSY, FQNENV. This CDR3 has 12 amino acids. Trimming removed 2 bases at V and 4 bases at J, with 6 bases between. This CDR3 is CASSQGRYEQYF. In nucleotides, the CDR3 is TGTGCCAGCAGCCAAGGCCGTTACGAGCAGTACTTC. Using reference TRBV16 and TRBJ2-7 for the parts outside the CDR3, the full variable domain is GEEVAQTPKHLVRGEGQKAKLYCAPIKGHSYVFWYQQVLKNEFKFLISFQNENVFDETGMPKERFSAKCLPNSPCSLEIQATKLEDSAVYFCASSQGRYEQYFGPGTRLTVT.

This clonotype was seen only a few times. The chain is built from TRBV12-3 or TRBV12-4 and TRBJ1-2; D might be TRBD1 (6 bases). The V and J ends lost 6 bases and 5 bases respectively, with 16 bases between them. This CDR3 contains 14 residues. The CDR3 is CASSPLGQLYGYTF. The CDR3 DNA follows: TGTGCCAGCAGCCCCCTCGGACAGTTATATGGCTACACCTTC.

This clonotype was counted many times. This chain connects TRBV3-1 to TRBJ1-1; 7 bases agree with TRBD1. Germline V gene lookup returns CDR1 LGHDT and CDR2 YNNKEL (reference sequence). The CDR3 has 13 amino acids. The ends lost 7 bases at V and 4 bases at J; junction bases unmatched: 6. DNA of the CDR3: TGTGCCAGCAAGAGACAGGGTGGCACTGAAGCTTTCTTT. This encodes CASKRQGGTEAFF.

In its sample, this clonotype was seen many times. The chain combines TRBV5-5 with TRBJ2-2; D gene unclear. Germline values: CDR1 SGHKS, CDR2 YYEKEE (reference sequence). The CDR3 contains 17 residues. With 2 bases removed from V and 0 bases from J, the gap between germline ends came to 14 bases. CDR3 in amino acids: CASSFYVQTANTGELFF. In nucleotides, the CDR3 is TGTGCCAGCAGCTTCTACGTACAGACCGCGAACACCGGGGAGCTGTTTTTT. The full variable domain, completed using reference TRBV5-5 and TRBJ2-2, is DAGVTQSPTHLIKTRGQQVTLRCSPISGHKSVSWYQQVLGQGPQFIFQYYEKEERGRGNFPDRFSARQFPNYSSELNVNALLLGDSALYLCASSFYVQTANTGELFFGEGSRLTVL.

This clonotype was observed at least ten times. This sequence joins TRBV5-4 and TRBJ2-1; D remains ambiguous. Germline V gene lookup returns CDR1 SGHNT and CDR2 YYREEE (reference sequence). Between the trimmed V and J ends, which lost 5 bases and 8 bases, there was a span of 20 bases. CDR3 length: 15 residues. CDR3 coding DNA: TGTGCCAGCAGATCCCGTGGCAGGAGCCCTCATGAGCAGTTCTTC. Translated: CASRSRGRSPHEQFF.

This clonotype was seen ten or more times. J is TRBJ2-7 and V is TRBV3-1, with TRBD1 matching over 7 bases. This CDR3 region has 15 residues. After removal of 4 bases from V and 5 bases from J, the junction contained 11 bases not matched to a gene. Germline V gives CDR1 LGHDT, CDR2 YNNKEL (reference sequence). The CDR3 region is CASSLRDRVIDEQYF. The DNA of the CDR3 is TGTGCCAGCAGCCTTAGGGACAGAGTCATCGACGAGCAGTACTTC.